Listed below are T cell receptor beta chains from one sample, sequenced in a study of blood T cell repertoires in COVID-19. Here immunoSEQ multiplex PCR was the method, and the copy in TCRdb shows in-frame clones only, minus some. The table includes about 130,000 clones, about 82% detected once. The specimen sequenced was peripheral blood. These receptor sequences come from a human donor in a cohort sampled during active COVID-19. Both conserved end residues are part of each CDR3. The D gene is left open where the match is weak. Only part of the rows carry a size: once, few, many, or a class if the clone is expanded.

D: NA; V: TRBV4-1; size: NA; CDR3: CASSPLAGRLKPYEQYF
D: TRBD1; V: TRBV9; size: few; CDR3: CASSTGDRGNTEAFF
D: TRBD2; V: TRBV10-2; size: NA; CDR3: CASSERTGGTSGTGELFF
D: NA; V: TRBV7-2; size: NA; CDR3: CASSSPPGLGYNEQFF
D: TRBD1; V: TRBV9; size: NA; CDR3: CASSAHVTGVIEAFF
D: NA; V: TRBV7-9; size: few; CDR3: CASSYGGGTNTGELFF
D: TRBD1; V: TRBV29-1; size: NA; CDR3: CSVGTGSNYGYTF
D: TRBD1; V: TRBV18; size: NA; CDR3: CASSANLPGQGVMGGNQPQHF
D: TRBD2; V: TRBV5-5; size: few; CDR3: CASSLDGTTTYEQYF
D: NA; V: TRBV9; size: NA; CDR3: CASSVDSGGYTF
D: NA; V: TRBV10-3; size: NA; CDR3: CAISDARGYGYTF
D: TRBD1; V: TRBV30; size: NA; CDR3: CAFLTGPYEQYF
D: NA; V: TRBV27; size: NA; CDR3: CASSYRDSPPNEQFF
D: TRBD2; V: TRBV6-5; size: NA; CDR3: CASSSPTTSGKGELFF
D: NA; V: TRBV28; size: few; CDR3: CASSPSQGTRGYGYTF
D: NA; V: TRBV9; size: NA; CDR3: CASSVERRDSPNTGELFF
D: NA; V: TRBV6-2/TRBV6-3; size: NA; CDR3: CASSVPAGGHTDTQYF
D: TRBD2; V: TRBV10-1; size: NA; CDR3: CASSEGTRRPQYF
D: TRBD1; V: TRBV18; size: NA; CDR3: CASSEDRDYGYTF
D: TRBD2; V: TRBV27; size: NA; CDR3: CASSIVSGSSINEQFF
D: TRBD1; V: TRBV5-5; size: NA; CDR3: CASSFKGADGYTF
D: TRBD1; V: TRBV9; size: NA; CDR3: CASSAGQGYETQYF
D: NA; V: TRBV9; size: NA; CDR3: CASSVGGGSNSPLHF
D: NA; V: TRBV14; size: NA; CDR3: CASSFRSTDTQYF
D: TRBD1; V: TRBV6-6; size: NA; CDR3: CASRGDRGQGNTEAFF
D: NA; V: TRBV7-2; size: NA; CDR3: CASRPGVTGANVLTF
D: NA; V: TRBV5-1; size: NA; CDR3: CASSGPGELFF
D: TRBD2; V: TRBV18; size: NA; CDR3: CASLLAGPTDTQYF
D: TRBD1; V: TRBV6-1; size: NA; CDR3: CASSERSQGAAGYTF
D: TRBD1; V: TRBV25-1; size: NA; CDR3: CAIGGTGGTEAFF
D: TRBD2; V: TRBV4-3; size: NA; CDR3: CASSQELAGKYEQYF
D: NA; V: TRBV9; size: NA; CDR3: CASSVAGDSRAVYEQYF
D: NA; V: TRBV30; size: once; CDR3: CAWNQVSGNTIYF
D: TRBD1; V: TRBV19; size: NA; CDR3: CASTYNRGPNTEAFF
D: NA; V: TRBV12-5; size: NA; CDR3: CASGLVLGSGFQPQHF
D: TRBD1; V: TRBV6-6; size: NA; CDR3: CASSRQGATGANVLTF
D: NA; V: TRBV19; size: NA; CDR3: CASSLGGPQPQHF
D: TRBD1; V: TRBV28; size: NA; CDR3: CASRPDRVRSEQYF
D: NA; V: TRBV7-2; size: NA; CDR3: CASRAEGTNYGYTF
D: TRBD2; V: TRBV11-3; size: NA; CDR3: CASSHRSSSGRSHEQYF
D: TRBD1; V: TRBV5-4; size: NA; CDR3: CASSPTRDRAYEQYF
D: TRBD1; V: TRBV25-1; size: NA; CDR3: CASWDSPYEQYF
D: NA; V: TRBV14; size: NA; CDR3: CASRSHGGGENNEQFF
D: TRBD1; V: TRBV19; size: NA; CDR3: CASSIAAGGSGANVLTF
D: NA; V: TRBV2; size: few; CDR3: CASRAQGSSYEQYF
D: TRBD1; V: TRBV30; size: NA; CDR3: CAWSSLDRGKNIQYF
D: NA; V: TRBV4-1; size: NA; CDR3: CASSPLAEFGNEKLFF
D: TRBD2; V: TRBV7-7; size: NA; CDR3: CASSLGLGTSGGTYNEQFF
D: NA; V: TRBV7-8; size: NA; CDR3: CASSLAEGEFF
D: NA; V: TRBV7-9; size: once; CDR3: CASSMTDGETQYF
D: TRBD2; V: TRBV6-5; size: once; CDR3: CASSQSGGSHLGKYF
D: NA; V: TRBV28; size: NA; CDR3: CASRRAGANVLTF
D: TRBD1; V: TRBV5-1; size: NA; CDR3: CASSSDGTGVMDGELFF
D: NA; V: TRBV30; size: NA; CDR3: CAWSEYRDSPLHF
D: TRBD2; V: TRBV5-1; size: NA; CDR3: CASSRGGGSSYNEQFF
D: TRBD1; V: TRBV19; size: NA; CDR3: CASSIVSGGQPQHF
D: NA; V: TRBV5-4; size: NA; CDR3: CASSFSREAGNPEAFF